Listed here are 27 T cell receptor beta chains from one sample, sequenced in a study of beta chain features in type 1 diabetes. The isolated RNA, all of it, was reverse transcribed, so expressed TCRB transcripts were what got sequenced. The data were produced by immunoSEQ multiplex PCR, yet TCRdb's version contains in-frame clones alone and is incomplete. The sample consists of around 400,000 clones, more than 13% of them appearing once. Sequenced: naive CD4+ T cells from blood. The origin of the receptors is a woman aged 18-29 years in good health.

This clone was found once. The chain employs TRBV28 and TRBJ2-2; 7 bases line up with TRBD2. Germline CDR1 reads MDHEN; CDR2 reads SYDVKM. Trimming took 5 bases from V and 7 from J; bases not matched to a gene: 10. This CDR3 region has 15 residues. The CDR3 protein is CASSPGGEVRGELFF. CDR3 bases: TGTGCCAGCAGTCCGGGGGGAGAGGTCCGCGGGGAGCTGTTTTTT.

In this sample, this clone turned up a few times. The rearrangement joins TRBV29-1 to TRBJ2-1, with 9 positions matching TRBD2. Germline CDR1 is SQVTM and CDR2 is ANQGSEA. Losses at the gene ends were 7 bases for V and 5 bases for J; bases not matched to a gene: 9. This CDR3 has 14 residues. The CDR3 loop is CSGLTSGYNNEQFF. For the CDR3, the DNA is TGCAGCGGCCTAACTAGCGGGTACAACAATGAGCAGTTCTTC.

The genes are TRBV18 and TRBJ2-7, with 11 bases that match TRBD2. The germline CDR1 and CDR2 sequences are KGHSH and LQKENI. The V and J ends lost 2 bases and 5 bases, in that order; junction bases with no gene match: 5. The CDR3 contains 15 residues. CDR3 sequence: CASSPFSGRANEQYF. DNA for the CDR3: TGTGCCAGCTCACCATTTAGCGGGAGGGCCAACGAGCAGTACTTC.

CDR3 protein: CASSPSGDRGRNGDQPQHF. The CDR3 nucleotides read TGTGCCAGCAGCCCCAGTGGGGACAGGGGGCGCAATGGCGATCAGCCCCAGCATTTT. This chain connects TRBV21-1 to TRBJ1-5; the D call in the table, TRBD1, was not verified against the DNA. TRBV21-1 counts as a pseudogene. The CDR3 loop spans 19 amino acids.

CDR3 loop: CASSRLAGVINEQFF. The CDR3 nucleotides are TGTGCCAGCAGCCGCCTAGCGGGAGTCATCAATGAGCAGTTCTTC. This chain uses TRBV7-9 with TRBJ2-1; TRBD2 agrees at 10 bases. Per the germline V gene, CDR1 is SEHNR and CDR2 is FQNEAQ (reference sequence). V shed 5 bases, J shed 6 bases, and the junction held 7 bases outside the gene matches. The CDR3 extends over 15 amino acids.

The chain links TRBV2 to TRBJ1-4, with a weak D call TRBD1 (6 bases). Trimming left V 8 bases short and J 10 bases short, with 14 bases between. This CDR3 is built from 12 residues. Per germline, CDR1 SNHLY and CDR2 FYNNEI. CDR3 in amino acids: CASSSNRVKLFF. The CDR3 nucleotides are TGTGCCAGCTCCTCAAACAGGGTAAAACTGTTTTTT.

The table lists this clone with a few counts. The CDR3 DNA sequence: TGCAGCGTCCCTCCGGGTACAGGGGCGTATTATGGCTACACCTTC. Translating gives CSVPPGTGAYYGYTF. The chain carries TRBV29-1 and TRBJ1-2; 7 positions match TRBD1. Germline CDR1 is SQVTM and CDR2 is ANQGSEA. Losses at the gene ends were 6 bases for V and 5 bases for J; bases not matched to a gene: 15. CDR3 length equals 15 residues.

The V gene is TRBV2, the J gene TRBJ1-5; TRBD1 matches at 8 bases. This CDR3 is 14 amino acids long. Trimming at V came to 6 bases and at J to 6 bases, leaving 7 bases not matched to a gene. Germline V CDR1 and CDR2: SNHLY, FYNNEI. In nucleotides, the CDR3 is TGTGCCAGCAGAGATGACAGGGGAGTTCAGCCCCAGCATTTT. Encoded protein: CASRDDRGVQPQHF. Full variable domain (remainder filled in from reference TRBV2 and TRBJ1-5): EPEVTQTPSHQVTQMGQEVILRCVPISNHLYFYWYRQILGQKVEFLVSFYNNEISEKSEIFDDQFSVERPDGSNFTLKIRSTKLEDSAMYFCASRDDRGVQPQHFGDGTRLSIL.

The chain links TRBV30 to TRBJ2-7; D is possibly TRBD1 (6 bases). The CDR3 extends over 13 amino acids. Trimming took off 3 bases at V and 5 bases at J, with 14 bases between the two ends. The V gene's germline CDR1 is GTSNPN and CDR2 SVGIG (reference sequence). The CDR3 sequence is CAWRRTGSHEQYF. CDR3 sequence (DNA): TGTGCCTGGAGGCGAACAGGGTCCCACGAGCAGTACTTC.

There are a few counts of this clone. The CDR3 DNA is TGTGCCAGCAGCACTCTTGGGAGGGTGCTTTACACCTTC. Its protein product is CASSTLGRVLYTF. The chain joins TRBV11-2 to TRBJ1-2, with D unresolved. The CDR3 runs to 13 residues. CDR1 and CDR2 from the germline V gene are SGHAT and FQNNGV. V lost 5 bases, J lost 11 bases, and 18 bases lay in between.

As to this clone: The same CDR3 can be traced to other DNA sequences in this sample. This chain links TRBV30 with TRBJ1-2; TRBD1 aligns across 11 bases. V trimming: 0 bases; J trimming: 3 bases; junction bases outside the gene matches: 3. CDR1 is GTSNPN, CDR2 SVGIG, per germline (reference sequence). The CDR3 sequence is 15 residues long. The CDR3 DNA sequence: TGTGCCTGGAGTGTATGGGGACAGGGGGACTATGGCTACACCTTC. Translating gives CAWSVWGQGDYGYTF.

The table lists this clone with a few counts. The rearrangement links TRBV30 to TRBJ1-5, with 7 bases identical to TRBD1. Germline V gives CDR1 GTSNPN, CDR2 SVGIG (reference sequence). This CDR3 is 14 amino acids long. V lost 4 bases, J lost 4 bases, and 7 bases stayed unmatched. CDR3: CAWNRQGINQPQHF. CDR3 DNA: TGTGCCTGGAACAGACAGGGAATTAATCAGCCCCAGCATTTT.

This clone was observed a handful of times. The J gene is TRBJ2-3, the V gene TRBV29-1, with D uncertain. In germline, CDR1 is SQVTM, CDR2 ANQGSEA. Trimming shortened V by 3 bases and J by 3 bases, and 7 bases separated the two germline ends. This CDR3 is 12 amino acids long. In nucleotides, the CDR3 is TGCAGCGTTGAGAGAGAGACAGATACGCAGTATTTT. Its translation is CSVERETDTQYF.

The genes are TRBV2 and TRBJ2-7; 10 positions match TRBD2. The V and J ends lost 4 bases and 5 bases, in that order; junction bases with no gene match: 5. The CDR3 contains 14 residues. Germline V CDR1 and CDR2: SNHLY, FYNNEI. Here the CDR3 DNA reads TGTGCCAGCAGTGTGATAAGCGGGAGGGACGAGCAGTACTTC. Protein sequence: CASSVISGRDEQYF.

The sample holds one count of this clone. CDR3 nucleotide sequence: TGCGCCAGCAGCCAAGTAGCGGTAGTTCGCTCTGGAAACACCATATATTTT. Translated, it gives CASSQVAVVRSGNTIYF. This chain links TRBV4-1 with TRBJ1-3; D not certain. Germline V CDR1 and CDR2: MGHRA, YSYEKL. The CDR3 has 17 amino acids. V was pared by 1 base and J by 0 bases, with 13 bases between.

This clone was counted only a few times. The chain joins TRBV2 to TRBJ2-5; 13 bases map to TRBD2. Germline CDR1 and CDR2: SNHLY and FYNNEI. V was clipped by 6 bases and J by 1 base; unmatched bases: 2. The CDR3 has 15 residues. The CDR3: CASSWTSGSQETQYF. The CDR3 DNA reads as TGTGCCAGCAGCTGGACTAGCGGGAGCCAAGAGACCCAGTACTTC.

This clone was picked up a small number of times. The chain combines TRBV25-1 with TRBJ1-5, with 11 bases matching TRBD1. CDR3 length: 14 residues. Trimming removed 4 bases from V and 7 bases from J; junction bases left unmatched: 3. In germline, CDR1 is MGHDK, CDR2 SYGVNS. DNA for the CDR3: TGTGCCAGCAGTGGGACAGGGGGCGGGCAGCCCCAGCATTTT. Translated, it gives CASSGTGGGQPQHF.

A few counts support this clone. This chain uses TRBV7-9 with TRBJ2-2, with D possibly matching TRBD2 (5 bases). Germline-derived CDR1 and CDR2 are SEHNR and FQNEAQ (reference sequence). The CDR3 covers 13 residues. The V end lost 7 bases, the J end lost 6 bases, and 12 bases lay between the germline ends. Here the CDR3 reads CASKKLGPGELFF. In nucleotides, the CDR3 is TGTGCCAGCAAGAAACTAGGACCCGGGGAGCTGTTTTTT.

The CDR3 nucleotides are TGTGCCTGGAGTCTACCAAGCTTAGCGGGAGGATGGGGCTCTGGGGCCAACGTCCTGACTTTC. This codes for CAWSLPSLAGGWGSGANVLTF. J is TRBJ2-6 and V is TRBV30, with 10 positions matching TRBD2. The germline V gene encodes CDR1 GTSNPN and CDR2 SVGIG (reference sequence). This CDR3 region has 21 residues. V trimming: 2 bases; J trimming: 0 bases; junction bases outside the gene matches: 16.

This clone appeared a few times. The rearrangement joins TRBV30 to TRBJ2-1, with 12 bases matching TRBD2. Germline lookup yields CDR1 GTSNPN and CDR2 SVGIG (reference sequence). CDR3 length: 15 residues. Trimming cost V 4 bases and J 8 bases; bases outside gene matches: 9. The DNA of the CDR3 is TGTGCCTGGACCGGTCTAGCGGGAGGGTTCCATGAGCAGTTCTTC. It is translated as CAWTGLAGGFHEQFF. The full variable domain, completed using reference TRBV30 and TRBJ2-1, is SQTIHQWPATLVQPVGSPLSLECTVEGTSNPNLYWYRQAAGRGLQLLFYSVGIGQISSEVPQNLSASRPQDRQFILSSKKLLLSDSGFYLCAWTGLAGGFHEQFFGPGTRLTVL.

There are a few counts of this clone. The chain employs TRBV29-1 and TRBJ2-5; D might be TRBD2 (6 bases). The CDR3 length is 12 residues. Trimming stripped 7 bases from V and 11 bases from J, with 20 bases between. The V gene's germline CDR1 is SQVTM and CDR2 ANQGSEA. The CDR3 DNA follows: TGCAGCGGGGGGACGGGTCCGGGAGAGCAGTACTTC. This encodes CSGGTGPGEQYF.

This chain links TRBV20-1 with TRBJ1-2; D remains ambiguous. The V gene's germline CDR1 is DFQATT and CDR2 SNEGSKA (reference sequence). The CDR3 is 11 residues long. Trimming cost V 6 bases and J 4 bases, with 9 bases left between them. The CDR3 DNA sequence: TGCAGTGCGGAACAGTTCTATGGCTACACCTTC. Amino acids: CSAEQFYGYTF.

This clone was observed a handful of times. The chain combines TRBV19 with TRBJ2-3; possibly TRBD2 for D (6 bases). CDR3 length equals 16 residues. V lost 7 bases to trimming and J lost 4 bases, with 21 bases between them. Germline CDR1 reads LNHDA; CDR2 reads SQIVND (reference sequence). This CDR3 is CASNLEAPGSADTQYF. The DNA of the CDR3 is TGTGCCAGTAATCTGGAGGCCCCCGGGAGCGCAGATACGCAGTATTTT.

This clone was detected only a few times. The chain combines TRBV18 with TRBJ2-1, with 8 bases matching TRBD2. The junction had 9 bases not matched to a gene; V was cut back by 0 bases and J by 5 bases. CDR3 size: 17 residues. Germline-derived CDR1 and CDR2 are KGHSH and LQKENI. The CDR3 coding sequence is TGTGCCAGCTCACCACCTGTCCCAGCGGGAGCGAACAATGAGCAGTTCTTC. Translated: CASSPPVPAGANNEQFF. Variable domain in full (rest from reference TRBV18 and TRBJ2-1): NAGVMQNPRHLVRRRGQEARLRCSPMKGHSHVYWYRQLPEEGLKFMVYLQKENIIDESGMPKERFSAEFPKEGPSILRIQQVVRGDSAAYFCASSPPVPAGANNEQFFGPGTRLTVL.

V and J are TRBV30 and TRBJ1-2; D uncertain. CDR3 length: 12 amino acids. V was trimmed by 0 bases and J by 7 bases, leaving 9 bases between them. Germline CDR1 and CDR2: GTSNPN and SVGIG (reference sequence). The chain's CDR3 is CAWSVLGAGYTF. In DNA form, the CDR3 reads TGTGCCTGGAGTGTACTCGGTGCTGGCTACACCTTC.

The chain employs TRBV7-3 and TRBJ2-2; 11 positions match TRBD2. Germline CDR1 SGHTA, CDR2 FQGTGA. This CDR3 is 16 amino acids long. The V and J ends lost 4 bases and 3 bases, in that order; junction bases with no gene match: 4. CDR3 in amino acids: CASSSGTSGYTGELFF. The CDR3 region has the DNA TGTGCCAGCAGCTCGGGGACTAGCGGATACACCGGGGAGCTGTTTTTT.

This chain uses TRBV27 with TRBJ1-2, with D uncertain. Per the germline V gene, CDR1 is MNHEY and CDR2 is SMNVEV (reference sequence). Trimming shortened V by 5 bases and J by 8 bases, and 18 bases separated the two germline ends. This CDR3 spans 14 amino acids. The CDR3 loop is CASSRRLGMWGYTF. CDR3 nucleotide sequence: TGTGCCAGCAGTAGGAGGTTAGGCATGTGGGGCTACACCTTC.